This T cell receptor (beta chain) stems from a study of PD-1 blockade in classical Hodgkin lymphoma. Here immunoSEQ multiplex PCR was the method, and the copy in TCRdb shows in-frame clones only, minus some. The data contain about 46,000 clones, around 80% of them seen just once; the ten biggest clones take up about 20%. Broader study findings: Complete responders matched newly diagnosed patients in baseline diversity. The study found that TCR diversity rose significantly by C4D1 in CD4+ but not CD8+ cells.

There was relapse after autologous stem cell transplantation in every patient, and there was variation in brentuximab vedotin exposure. Complete response, partial response or progressive disease was recorded as best response. A remark on this clone: The target antigen is unknown.

The receptor's source is a human donor with classical Hodgkin lymphoma. This sample comprised peripheral blood mononuclear cells (PBMCs), obtained before the second cycle of nivolumab.

The DNA for the CDR3 is TGTGCCATAAGCGGGGGGGCTATCTCCTACGAGCAGTACTTC. Its translation: CAISGGAISYEQYF. This chain connects TRBV5-4 to TRBJ2-5; 10 nucleotides line up with TRBD2. The J call may be wrong; the DNA end is better matched by TRBJ2-7. Germline assignment: CDR1 SGHNT and CDR2 YYREEE (reference sequence). The CDR3 is made up of 14 amino acids.